The 28 T cell receptor beta chains given below trace back to one sample, sequenced in a study of blood T cell repertoires in COVID-19. The protocol was immunoSEQ multiplex PCR, while the TCRdb copy is restricted to in-frame clones and leaves out a portion. The table shows fewer than 400,000 clones, with nearly 90% occurring only once. Sequenced input: PBMCs or T cells enriched from blood (not recorded which). The receptors were sampled from a woman in her 30s who had recovered from COVID-19.

The V and J genes are TRBV5-1 and TRBJ2-2; D gene unclear. Germline V gene sequence: CDR1 SGHRS, CDR2 YFSETQ. Trimming took off 4 bases at V and 2 bases at J, with 3 bases between the two ends. The CDR3 runs to 12 residues. CDR3: CASSLNTGELFF. The CDR3 region has the DNA TGCGCCAGCAGCCTTAACACCGGGGAGCTGTTTTTT.

The chain is built from TRBV9 and TRBJ2-7, with 7 bases matching TRBD1. Trimming removed 0 bases from V and 3 bases from J; junction bases left unmatched: 6. Germline CDR1 reads SGDLS; CDR2 reads YYNGEE. The CDR3 spans 15 residues. Here the CDR3 reads CASSVGGTEIYEQYF. Here the CDR3 DNA reads TGTGCCAGCAGCGTAGGTGGGACAGAGATCTACGAGCAGTACTTC.

This sequence joins TRBV27 and TRBJ2-7; 7 bases map to TRBD1. Germline CDR1 MNHEY, CDR2 SMNVEV (reference sequence). V dropped 6 bases and J dropped 3; count of bases not matched to a gene: 8. The CDR3 totals 14 residues. CDR3 amino acids: CASSMLRDSYEQYF. In DNA, the CDR3 is TGTGCCAGCAGCATGCTCCGGGACAGCTACGAGCAGTACTTC.

This chain links TRBV20-1 with TRBJ2-1; D possibly corresponds to TRBD2 (6 bases). V was shortened by 3 bases and J by 4 bases, with 16 bases between the two germline ends. CDR1 and CDR2 from the germline V gene are DFQATT and SNEGSKA (reference sequence). This CDR3 is 15 amino acids long. Here the CDR3 reads CSASRWRGEYNEQFF. CDR3 DNA: TGCAGTGCTAGTCGGTGGCGGGGTGAGTACAATGAGCAGTTCTTC.

Remarks on this clone: The DNA is left out, because the CDR3 cannot be placed on it with certainty; the CDR3 is given as TCRdb lists it. The chain recombines TRBV6-5 with TRBJ2-5; the table calls TRBD2, which could not be checked here. The CDR3 spans 15 amino acids, including both terminal residues. Germline lookup yields CDR1 MNHEY and CDR2 SVGAGI. CDR3 loop: CASSSSSGVQETQYF.

The table lists this clone with a few counts. The genes are TRBV19 and TRBJ1-2, with 9 bases that match TRBD1. V was pared by 4 bases and J by 3 bases, with 3 bases of the junction left unmatched. This CDR3 has 14 residues. CDR1 LNHDA and CDR2 SQIVND come from the germline V gene (reference sequence). CDR3 amino acids: CASSRRQGDYGYTF. In DNA, the CDR3 is TGTGCCAGTAGTAGACGACAGGGGGACTATGGCTACACCTTC.

J is TRBJ1-1 and V is TRBV7-9, with D unclear. V was clipped by 5 bases and J by 3 bases, with 16 bases between them. This CDR3 contains 15 residues. Germline assignment: CDR1 SEHNR and CDR2 FQNEAQ (reference sequence). The CDR3 bases are TGTGCCAGCAGCCTCTCCCCCCCCCGGGACACTGAAGCTTTCTTT. Protein: CASSLSPPRDTEAFF.

The chain joins TRBV9 to TRBJ2-5, with D possibly matching TRBD1 (6 bases). Germline V gives CDR1 SGDLS, CDR2 YYNGEE. This CDR3 region has 13 residues. V was clipped by 4 bases and J by 3 bases, with 10 bases between them. The CDR3 is CASSTNREETQYF. CDR3 sequence (DNA): TGTGCCAGCAGCACGAACAGGGAAGAGACCCAGTACTTC. Looking up the rest from reference TRBV9 and TRBJ2-5 gives the full variable domain: DSGVTQTPKHLITATGQRVTLRCSPRSGDLSVYWYQQSLDQGLQFLIQYYNGEERAKGNILERFSAQQFPDLHSELNLSSLELGDSALYFCASSTNREETQYFGPGTRLLVL.

The J gene is TRBJ2-7, the V gene TRBV3-1 (or the pseudogene TRBV3-2); perhaps TRBD2 as D (5 bases). The CDR3 runs to 14 residues. With 2 bases removed from V and 1 base from J, the gap between germline ends came to 9 bases. The germline CDR1 and CDR2 sequences are LGHDT and YNNKEL (reference sequence). CDR3: CASSQYTGSYEQYF. In DNA, the CDR3 is TGTGCCAGCAGCCAATACACGGGGTCCTACGAGCAGTACTTC.

There are a few counts of this clone. This chain connects TRBV5-1 to TRBJ2-5; 14 bases map to TRBD2. The CDR3 contains 18 residues. Per the germline V gene, CDR1 is SGHRS and CDR2 is YFSETQ. Germline trimming cut 0 bases from V and 4 bases from J; bases unmatched to any gene: 8. CDR3 nucleotide sequence: TGCGCCAGCAGCTTGGGATACGGACTAGCGGGAGGACGAGAGACCCAGTACTTC. It yields the protein CASSLGYGLAGGRETQYF.

The chain uses TRBV6-2 or TRBV6-3 and TRBJ2-7; TRBD2 matches at 14 bases. The CDR3 length is 14 residues. V shed 5 bases, J shed 8 bases, and the junction held 5 bases outside the gene matches. Germline V gene lookup returns CDR1 MNHEY and CDR2 SVGEGT. The CDR3 spells CASSPGLAGEQQYF. The CDR3 bases are TGTGCCAGCAGTCCGGGACTAGCGGGGGAACAGCAGTACTTC.

The V gene is TRBV2, the J gene TRBJ2-2; unclear D gene. Germline CDR1 is SNHLY and CDR2 is FYNNEI. The ends were cut back, 0 bases at V and 11 bases at J, with 10 bases in the middle. CDR3 size: 13 residues. The CDR3 DNA reads TGTGCCAGCAGTGAAGCGCAGGCGAGAGAGCTGTTTTTT. Protein product: CASSEAQARELFF.

This clone has more than one count but fewer than ten. The gene calls are TRBV5-6 and TRBJ2-7; TRBD2 matches 8 bases. V trimming: 7 bases; J trimming: 3 bases; junction bases outside the gene matches: 12. The CDR3 length is 15 residues. The V gene's germline CDR1 is SGHDT and CDR2 YYEEEE. CDR3 region: CASEEVGSGDYEQYF. The CDR3 nucleotides are TGTGCCAGCGAGGAGGTAGGTAGCGGGGACTACGAGCAGTACTTC.

V gene TRBV30 combines with J gene TRBJ2-1; tentative D call: TRBD2 (6 bases). There are 13 residues in the CDR3. Germline V lookup: CDR1 GTSNPN, CDR2 SVGIG (reference sequence). Trimming pared 0 bases from V and 7 bases from J, leaving 10 bases between. As DNA, the CDR3 is TGTGCCTGGAGTGTTGGGACTCCGAATGAGCAGTTCTTC. Translating gives CAWSVGTPNEQFF.

This clone is a singleton in its sample. The chain combines TRBV9 with TRBJ2-1; 7 bases are shared with TRBD2. The length of the CDR3 is 16 residues. J gave up 2 bases and V 6 bases, and 11 bases lay outside the gene matches. Germline loops: CDR1 SGDLS, CDR2 YYNGEE. CDR3 nucleotide sequence: TGTGCCAGCAACCCCGCAAGCGGGGTTCCCTACAATGAGCAGTTCTTC. It encodes CASNPASGVPYNEQFF.

The chain employs TRBV2 and TRBJ1-5, with D uncertain. Per germline, CDR1 SNHLY and CDR2 FYNNEI. V was clipped by 7 bases and J by 4 bases, with 11 bases between them. This CDR3 is 13 amino acids long. DNA for the CDR3: TGTGCCAGCAATCAAAACAAGAATCAGCCCCAGCATTTT. This encodes CASNQNKNQPQHF.

The chain carries TRBV28 and TRBJ1-4; D gene ambiguous. V lost 6 bases, J lost 1 base, and 6 bases lay in between. CDR1 and CDR2 (germline): MDHEN, SYDVKM. The CDR3 has 13 amino acids. CDR3 sequence (DNA): TGTGCCAGCAGAGAGGAAACTAATGAAAAACTGTTTTTT. Amino acids: CASREETNEKLFF. The full variable domain, completed using reference TRBV28 and TRBJ1-4, is DVKVTQSSRYLVKRTGEKVFLECVQDMDHENMFWYRQDPGLGLRLIYFSYDVKMKEKGDIPEGYSVSREKKERFSLILESASTNQTSMYLCASREETNEKLFFGSGTQLSVL.

This rearrangement joins TRBV19 to TRBJ1-3; D unresolved. This CDR3 comprises 16 residues. Trimming took off 3 bases at V and 0 bases at J, with 12 bases between the two ends. CDR1 and CDR2 from the germline V gene are LNHDA and SQIVND (reference sequence). CDR3 in amino acids: CASSIGLQFSGNTIYF. CDR3 nucleotide sequence: TGTGCCAGTAGTATTGGATTACAGTTCTCTGGAAACACCATATATTTT. Supplemented by reference TRBV19 and TRBJ1-3, the full variable domain reads DGGITQSPKYLFRKEGQNVTLSCEQNLNHDAMYWYRQDPGQGLRLIYYSQIVNDFQKGDIAEGYSVSREKKESFPLTVTSAQKNPTAFYLCASSIGLQFSGNTIYFGEGSWLTVV.

The chain couples TRBV13 to TRBJ2-1, with 7 bases that match TRBD2. The CDR3 length is 14 residues. After removal of 2 bases from V and 3 bases from J, the junction contained 1 base not matched to a gene. The germline gives CDR1 PRHDT, CDR2 FYEKMQ (reference sequence). In DNA form, the CDR3 reads TGTGCCAGCAGCTTATGGACTAGCTACAATGAGCAGTTCTTC. Its translation: CASSLWTSYNEQFF.

This clone has just one count. The same CDR3 can be traced to other DNA sequences in this sample. The gene calls are TRBV28 and TRBJ1-5, with unresolved D. This CDR3 has 13 residues. Germline assignment: CDR1 MDHEN and CDR2 SYDVKM. Trimming took off 6 bases at V and 2 bases at J, with 8 bases between the two ends. CDR3 protein: CASRGTGNQPQHF. CDR3 in DNA: TGTGCCAGCAGGGGCACGGGCAATCAGCCCCAGCATTTT.

The rearrangement links TRBV2 to TRBJ1-4; D remains unclear. Trimming took 3 bases from V and 8 from J, leaving 7 bases between them. The CDR3 runs to 12 residues. Germline loops: CDR1 SNHLY, CDR2 FYNNEI. CDR3 coding DNA: TGTGCCAGCAGTGATCCCGTAGAAAAACTGTTTTTT. Protein: CASSDPVEKLFF.

The chain has TRBV28 and TRBJ2-3, with no clear D. The CDR3 length is 17 residues. The V gene's germline CDR1 is MDHEN and CDR2 SYDVKM. The ends were cut back, 3 bases at V and 0 bases at J, with 16 bases in the middle. The CDR3 sequence is CASSFGFFRLSTDTQYF. For the CDR3, the DNA is TGTGCCAGCAGTTTCGGGTTTTTCCGACTTAGCACAGATACGCAGTATTTT.

Points on this clone: The same CDR3 can be traced to other DNA sequences in this sample. The chain couples TRBV19 to TRBJ1-5; TRBD1 is a possible D gene (5 bases). The CDR3 consists of 12 residues. Germline V gene sequence: CDR1 LNHDA, CDR2 SQIVND (reference sequence). V gave up 7 bases and J gave up 7 bases, with 11 bases separating them. Here the CDR3 DNA reads TGTGCCAGTAACGCGGGGGGACAGCCCCAGCATTTT. It specifies CASNAGGQPQHF.

The gene calls are TRBV19 and TRBJ2-7; perhaps TRBD2 as D (6 bases). Germline lookup yields CDR1 LNHDA and CDR2 SQIVND (reference sequence). The CDR3 consists of 13 residues. Trimming removed 5 bases at V and 2 bases at J, with 10 bases between. Here the CDR3 reads CASSFGTPYEQYF. The CDR3, as DNA: TGTGCCAGTAGTTTTGGGACTCCCTACGAGCAGTACTTC.

V is TRBV11-1 and J is TRBJ1-4; 9 nucleotides align to TRBD1. The germline V gene has CDR1 SGHAT and CDR2 FQDESV (reference sequence). This CDR3 has 14 residues. V lost 5 bases, J lost 8 bases, and 6 bases stayed unmatched. This CDR3 is CASSKGQGPEKLFF. DNA for the CDR3: TGTGCCAGCAGCAAGGGACAGGGCCCAGAAAAACTGTTTTTT.

V usage is TRBV9 and J usage is TRBJ1-1, with TRBD1 matching 7 bases. J gave up 0 bases and V 4 bases, and 12 bases lay outside the gene matches. The germline V gene encodes CDR1 SGDLS and CDR2 YYNGEE. The CDR3 consists of 17 residues. CDR3 in amino acids: CASSPGTAYVMNTEAFF. CDR3 DNA: TGTGCCAGCAGCCCCGGGACAGCGTACGTCATGAACACTGAAGCTTTCTTT.

This clone was detected a few times. The chain carries TRBV5-1 and TRBJ1-6; maybe TRBD1 (5 bases). Trimming removed 0 bases at V and 2 bases at J, with 21 bases between. The CDR3 contains 20 residues. Germline V CDR1 and CDR2: SGHRS, YFSETQ. Here the CDR3 reads CASSLGRQSQSPTYNSPLHF. The CDR3 nucleotides read TGCGCCAGCAGCTTGGGTCGACAGAGTCAAAGCCCTACCTATAATTCACCCCTCCACTTT.

In the case of this clone: The sample holds other DNA sequences that translate to the same CDR3. The chain carries TRBV7-9 and TRBJ1-5; 8 bases agree with TRBD1. The CDR3 is made up of 14 amino acids. Losses at the gene ends were 1 base for V and 7 bases for J; bases not matched to a gene: 3. Germline CDR1 reads SEHNR; CDR2 reads FQNEAQ (reference sequence). The CDR3 DNA follows: TGTGCCAGCAGCTTAGGACAGGGGAACCAGCCCCAGCATTTT. Protein: CASSLGQGNQPQHF.